This T cell receptor (beta chain) was identified during a study of shared clonotypes between healthy human individuals. Sequenced by immunoSEQ multiplex PCR; TCRdb stores in-frame clones only, minus some. The sample includes about 470,000 clones, 79% seen only once; the top ten take roughly 13%. The CDR3 has 13 amino acids. The V gene's germline CDR1 is MDHEN and CDR2 SYDVKM. Germline trimming cut 7 bases from V and 6 bases from J; bases unmatched to any gene: 6. The source material was PBMCs. The V gene is TRBV28, the J gene TRBJ2-1, with 7 bases fitting TRBD2. The TCR originated in a woman between 40 and 50 years old in good health. Some clones in this sample may be carry-over from other donors' samples. The CDR3 region is CASMEAGINEQFF. CDR3 DNA: TGTGCCAGCATGGAAGCGGGGATCAATGAGCAGTTCTTC. Full variable domain (rest looked up from reference TRBV28 and TRBJ2-1): DVKVTQSSRYLVKRTGEKVFLECVQDMDHENMFWYRQDPGLGLRLIYFSYDVKMKEKGDIPEGYSVSREKKERFSLILESASTNQTSMYLCASMEAGINEQFFGPGTRLTVL.